Listed below are T cell receptor beta chains from one sample, sequenced in a study of cytomegalovirus exposure and HLA in healthy donors. Assay used: immunoSEQ multiplex PCR; TCRdb lists only in-frame clones, some missing. This repertoire shows about 160,000 clones, around 96% found once; its top ten account for about 0.94%. What was sequenced was PBMCs. Receptor source: a woman aged 18-29 years in good health and CMV-seronegative. The CDR3 runs from the conserved cysteine through the conserved F or W. Fields, in order: clone size, J gene, V gene, CDR3 protein. Clone size, where shown, is once, few, many, or a class for clones that have expanded.

clone size: -
J gene: TRBJ2-2
V gene: TRBV19
CDR3 protein: CASSILGGTGELFF

clone size: -
J gene: TRBJ1-5
V gene: TRBV6-1
CDR3 protein: CASQGRFSNQPQHF

clone size: -
J gene: TRBJ1-6
V gene: TRBV2
CDR3 protein: CASSESRANSPLHF

clone size: once
J gene: TRBJ1-6
V gene: TRBV7-2
CDR3 protein: CASSPRRDRLSPLHF

clone size: -
J gene: TRBJ2-1
V gene: TRBV5-4
CDR3 protein: CASSSAAGTINYNEQFF

clone size: -
J gene: TRBJ2-5
V gene: TRBV7-2
CDR3 protein: CASSPGGLAGGRGETQYF

clone size: -
J gene: TRBJ1-1
V gene: TRBV29-1
CDR3 protein: CSALAGVAEAFF

clone size: -
J gene: TRBJ2-5
V gene: TRBV19
CDR3 protein: CASSRDRDRETQYF

clone size: -
J gene: TRBJ2-5
V gene: TRBV9
CDR3 protein: CASSEPIAGQETQYF

clone size: -
J gene: TRBJ2-7
V gene: TRBV27
CDR3 protein: CASSFGGASSYEQYF

clone size: -
J gene: TRBJ1-4
V gene: TRBV2
CDR3 protein: CVSKRQATNEKLFF

clone size: -
J gene: TRBJ1-1
V gene: TRBV21-1
CDR3 protein: CASSPLTGGADTEAFF

clone size: once
J gene: TRBJ2-3
V gene: TRBV14
CDR3 protein: CASSQGPGQGDTQYF

clone size: -
J gene: TRBJ1-5
V gene: TRBV15
CDR3 protein: CATSRQTGPNQPQHF